This T cell receptor beta chain was identified during a study of blood T cell repertoires in COVID-19. Overall study: The study drew acute and convalescent COVID-19 samples from the United States, Italy and Spain. T cells, B-cell-depleted T cells, or PBMCs provided the cDNA or gDNA that served as material.

Original analysis: Nucleated cell counts were estimated from reference gene primer amplification. Libraries were prepared by immunoSEQ multiplex PCR; TCRdb keeps only in-frame clonotypes and omits some of them. The V and J calls and clone size come from that table; D and trimming were worked out from the DNA. The data show about 350,000 clones, 86% seen once. Per the germline V gene, CDR1 is LGHNA and CDR2 is YNFKEQ. Trimming removed 4 bases from V and 13 bases from J; junction bases left unmatched: 12. The CDR3 contains 13 residues. Patients in Seattle were enrolled during active infection, then followed longitudinally.

The chain recombines TRBV4-2 with TRBJ1-2, with TRBD1 matching 7 bases. The sequence was collected from a woman in her sixties or seventies with COVID-19, enrolled during active disease. Material for sequencing was peripheral blood. This CDR3 is CASSLKIQGFSTF. CDR3 in DNA: TGTGCCAGCAGCCTAAAAATACAGGGGTTCTCCACCTTC.